Below are 3 T cell receptor beta chains sequenced from a single sample in a study of blood T cell repertoires in COVID-19. Clones were read by immunoSEQ multiplex PCR, and TCRdb kept only the in-frame ones, dropping some. The sample contains around 80,000 clones, over 65% of which appear only once. Sequenced material: peripheral blood. The receptors here all came from a man aged 45 to 65 with active or convalescent COVID-19.

The chain recombines TRBV11-1 with TRBJ2-5; TRBD1 might be the D (5 bases). Looked up from germline, CDR1 is SGHAT and CDR2 is FQDESV (reference sequence). The V end was cut by 0 bases, the J end by 0 bases, with 11 bases between. The length of the CDR3 is 16 residues. The CDR3 region has the DNA TGTGCCAGCAGCTTAGCAGGGGCCGAGTACCAAGAGACCCAGTACTTC. Translation gives CASSLAGAEYQETQYF.

This chain joins TRBV10-3 and TRBJ2-7; weak D call: TRBD1 (6 bases). CDR1 and CDR2 from the germline V gene are ENHRY and SYGVKD. V dropped 11 bases and J dropped 2 bases, with 13 bases sitting between them. CDR3 size: 12 residues. For the CDR3, the DNA is TGTGCCTCTAATTCAGGGGCCTACGAGCAGTACTTC. Encoded protein: CASNSGAYEQYF.

The chain is built from TRBV12-3 or TRBV12-4 and TRBJ1-2; 9 bases agree with TRBD1. Unmatched junction bases numbered 6, after V lost 7 bases and J lost 6 bases. The CDR3 spans 13 residues. The CDR3: CASTDRGTNGYTF. DNA for the CDR3: TGTGCCAGCACCGACAGGGGGACCAATGGCTACACCTTC.